The present T cell receptor beta chain was sequenced within a study of blood T cell repertoires in COVID-19. In the study overall: T cells, B-cell-depleted T cells, or PBMCs provided the cDNA or gDNA that served as material.

The authors' processing: Reference gene primers were amplified, and this amplification served to estimate nucleated cell counts. Assay: immunoSEQ multiplex PCR; the TCRdb copy retains only in-frame clones and omits some. Clone size and V and J calls were adopted from that table, with D and trimming inferred from the DNA. The repertoire includes about 210,000 clones, approximately 88% of them detected once, and approximately 10% sits in the top ten. Everyone who took part was 18 to 89 years old, and they came from 24 US areas. Participants' reported clinical history set cohort assignment. V was cut by 6 bases and J by 5 bases, with 9 bases left in between. The CDR3 has 12 residues. Germline CDR1 is SGHTA and CDR2 is FQGNSA. This clone occurred once.

Sequences were obtained from PBMCs or T cells enriched from blood (not recorded which). V is TRBV7-2 and J is TRBJ2-3; D perhaps matches TRBD1 (6 bases). The TCR sequence derives from a young man with acute COVID-19. DNA for the CDR3: TGTGCCAGCAGACCACAGGGAGATACGCAGTATTTT. Translated, it gives CASRPQGDTQYF.